The 3 T cell receptor beta chains given below trace back to one sample, sequenced in a study of blood T cell repertoires in COVID-19. Generated by immunoSEQ multiplex PCR, the TCRdb table keeps only in-frame clones and is missing some. The sample contains about 170,000 clones, around 80% of which appear only once. Sequences were obtained from peripheral blood. The receptors originated from a man between 60 and 70 years old with acute or convalescent COVID-19.

This rearrangement joins TRBV5-4 to TRBJ1-1; TRBD1 might be the D (5 bases). The V gene's germline CDR1 is SGHNT and CDR2 YYREEE (reference sequence). This CDR3 is built from 14 residues. V shed 2 bases and J shed 6 bases, with 14 bases lying between them. CDR3 bases: TGTGCCAGCAGCTTCAGGGTAACGGATTCTGAAGCTTTCTTT. Protein product: CASSFRVTDSEAFF.

Only a few counts were recorded for this clone. V is TRBV20-1 and J is TRBJ2-1, with 10 bases fitting TRBD2. The CDR3 runs 15 residues. The V gene's germline CDR1 is DFQATT and CDR2 SNEGSKA (reference sequence). Trimming took 3 bases from V and 6 from J; bases not matched to a gene: 8. CDR3 sequence: CSASLSQRGGNEQFF. Here the CDR3 DNA reads TGCAGTGCTAGTCTATCCCAGCGGGGGGGCAATGAGCAGTTCTTC.

The CDR3 loop is CASSLGQLSTDTQYF. The CDR3, as DNA: TGCGCCAGCAGCTTGGGACAGCTTAGCACAGATACGCAGTATTTT. The genes are TRBV5-1 and TRBJ2-3; tentatively, D is TRBD1 (5 bases). This CDR3 contains 15 residues. Trimming stripped 0 bases from V and 0 bases from J, with 8 bases between. Germline values: CDR1 SGHRS, CDR2 YFSETQ.